There are many counts of the clone carrying this T cell receptor beta chain. MiXCR, applied by TCRdb to the 5' RACE reads, yields one record per CDR3 protein. Of roughly 570,000 distinct CDR3 sequences in the sample, 7.5% to 10% were seen once. These data originate in a study of identical twins. These data are also associated with another study on yellow fever vaccine responses in identical twins.

The sequencing input was PBMCs. The receptor comes from a woman younger than 35 in good health.

Here the CDR3 reads CASRLAGNAYEQYF. The CDR3 DNA sequence: TGTGCCAGCAGACTAGCGGGAAATGCCTACGAGCAGTACTTC. This chain connects TRBV3-1 to TRBJ2-7, with 10 bases fitting TRBD2. The CDR3 sequence is 14 residues long. V dropped 6 bases and J dropped 2; count of bases not matched to a gene: 4. CDR1 and CDR2 from the germline V gene are LGHDT and YNNKEL (reference sequence).